The entry below gives a single T cell receptor (beta chain) sequence along with its context. Its target is unknown. The data were taken from a study of shared clonotypes between healthy human individuals. Study-level points and caveats: Larger estimated richness was generally seen in naive subsets than in memory subsets.

The V end lost 3 bases, the J end lost 7 bases, and 13 bases lay between the germline ends. The CDR3 has 14 amino acids. The V gene's germline CDR1 is SNHLY and CDR2 FYNNEI. TCRdb's copy holds only in-frame clones and misses some; the assay was immunoSEQ multiplex PCR. The table lists tens of thousands of clones, about 61% of them singletons. The genes are TRBV2 and TRBJ1-5; possibly TRBD1 for D (5 bases). The receptor comes from a man aged 30-40 years in good health. Sequencing was carried out using memory CD8+ T cells sorted from blood. Indicated subset: CD45RO+ cells pooled with CCR7-negative TemRA cells. CDR3 coding DNA: TGTGCCAGCAGTGATATGGGGGTAGAGCAGCCCCAGCATTTT. This codes for CASSDMGVEQPQHF.